The 2 T cell receptor beta chains in this list originate from one sample, sequenced in a study of cytomegalovirus exposure and HLA in healthy donors. Data came from immunoSEQ multiplex PCR; TCRdb stores just in-frame clones and leaves some out. The repertoire has approximately 220,000 clones, roughly 88% of them found once; the top ten carry around 15%. Sequencing was carried out using PBMCs. The receptors here all came from a woman under 40 in good health and CMV-seropositive.

This clone was counted a single time. The gene calls are TRBV7-9 and TRBJ2-5, with TRBD1 as a possible D gene (6 bases). The CDR3 is made up of 13 amino acids. V was trimmed by 4 bases and J by 0 bases, leaving 6 bases between them. Germline assignment: CDR1 SEHNR and CDR2 FQNEAQ (reference sequence). The CDR3: CASSWTDQETQYF. The CDR3 DNA reads as TGTGCCAGCAGCTGGACAGACCAAGAGACCCAGTACTTC. The variable domain in full, with the rest retrieved from reference TRBV7-9 and TRBJ2-5, is DTGVSQNPRHKITKRGQNVTFRCDPISEHNRLYWYRQTLGQGPEFLTYFQNEAQLEKSRLLSDRFSAERPKGSFSTLEIQRTEQGDSAMYLCASSWTDQETQYFGPGTRLLVL.

This rearrangement joins TRBV30 to TRBJ2-7, with no clear D. The CDR3 extends over 12 amino acids. Germline V lookup: CDR1 GTSNPN, CDR2 SVGIG (reference sequence). V was trimmed by 7 bases and J by 2 bases, leaving 12 bases between them. CDR3 in amino acids: CASTPLTYEQYF. The DNA of the CDR3 is TGTGCCTCCACCCCCCTTACCTACGAGCAGTACTTC.